This T cell receptor (beta chain) was identified during a study of neurological immune-mediated disorders. Findings of the study overall: The greatest TCR clonal expansion appeared in HTLV-1-associated myelopathy and the smallest, falling below healthy controls, in multiple sclerosis. Across subjects, no CDR3 amino acid sequence appeared in expanded clones of more than one subject, a finding that suggested private repertoires in all groups.

The authors produced cDNA by 5'RACE using 10-nucleotide random UMIs. In each sequencing run, over 160 million TCR-beta sequences were generated from 15-18 subjects. TCRdb independently ran MiXCR on the 5' RACE reads; one entry per CDR3 protein. The table lists tens of thousands of distinct CDR3 sequences, about 7% of them singletons, with approximately 5.3% in the top ten. The ends were cut back, 3 bases at V and 0 bases at J, with 12 bases in the middle. This CDR3 is 15 amino acids long. Germline CDR1 DFQATT, CDR2 SNEGSKA (reference sequence). There are many counts of this clonotype. Its cognate antigen is unknown.

The origin of this receptor is a man aged 50 to 60 in good health. The specimen was CD4+ T cells from blood. V gene TRBV20-1 combines with J gene TRBJ2-1, with D possibly matching TRBD2 (6 bases). The CDR3: CSASNSGSSYNEQFF. The DNA for the CDR3 is TGCAGTGCTAGTAATAGCGGTAGCTCCTACAATGAGCAGTTCTTC.